This T cell receptor (beta chain) is from a study of T cell repertoires in cytomegalovirus infection. TCRdb reprocessed the reads via MiXCR and lists one record per CDR3 protein. The sample holds roughly 230,000 distinct CDR3 sequences; approximately 15% are singletons and the top ten take about 45%. The V end was cut by 1 base, the J end by 7 bases, with 22 bases between. In germline, CDR1 is LNHNV, CDR2 YYDKDF (reference sequence). The length of the CDR3 is 17 residues. The table lists this clonotype with a count of one. The chain combines TRBV15 with TRBJ1-1; maybe TRBD1 (6 bases). This clonotype was obtained from a human donor in good health (CMV status not recorded). Some clones in this sample may be carry-over from other donors' samples. Sequenced input: CD8+ T cells from PBMCs. CDR3 DNA: TGTGCCACCAGCAGAGTTCCGTGGGACATGGTAAAGATTGAAGCTTTCTTT. It yields the protein CATSRVPWDMVKIEAFF.